The clone carrying this TCR beta chain was picked up a small number of times. Its antigen is as yet unknown. The sample originates from a study of human T cells and chemical hapten exposure. Time point described: patch test 1, 2 weeks after DPC sensitization. Stated treatment: therapeutic diphenylcyclopropenone sensitization with weekly scalp DPC. J was trimmed by 8 bases and V by 1 base; bases with no gene match: 5. Germline CDR1 reads MNHEY; CDR2 reads SMNVEV (reference sequence). The CDR3 loop spans 15 amino acids. Findings of the study overall: Expanded TCRs were compared with controls, and the expanded TCRs formed significantly more large CDR3 similarity clusters.

TCRdb re-called the RACE reads with MiXCR, one entry per CDR3 protein. Found here are 45,000 to 70,000 distinct CDR3 sequences, about a tenth of them singletons; the top ten hold about an eighth. Sample: whole blood, taken in connection with sensitization to the hapten diphenylcyclopropenone (DPC). The V and J genes are TRBV27 and TRBJ1-2; 12 positions agree with TRBD1. The clonotype originates from a woman aged 40 to 55 with alopecia areata. Some clones in this sample may be carry-over from other donors' samples. The chain's CDR3 is CASSLYGTGGKGYTF. CDR3 nucleotides: TGTGCCAGCAGTTTATATGGGACAGGGGGCAAAGGCTACACCTTC.